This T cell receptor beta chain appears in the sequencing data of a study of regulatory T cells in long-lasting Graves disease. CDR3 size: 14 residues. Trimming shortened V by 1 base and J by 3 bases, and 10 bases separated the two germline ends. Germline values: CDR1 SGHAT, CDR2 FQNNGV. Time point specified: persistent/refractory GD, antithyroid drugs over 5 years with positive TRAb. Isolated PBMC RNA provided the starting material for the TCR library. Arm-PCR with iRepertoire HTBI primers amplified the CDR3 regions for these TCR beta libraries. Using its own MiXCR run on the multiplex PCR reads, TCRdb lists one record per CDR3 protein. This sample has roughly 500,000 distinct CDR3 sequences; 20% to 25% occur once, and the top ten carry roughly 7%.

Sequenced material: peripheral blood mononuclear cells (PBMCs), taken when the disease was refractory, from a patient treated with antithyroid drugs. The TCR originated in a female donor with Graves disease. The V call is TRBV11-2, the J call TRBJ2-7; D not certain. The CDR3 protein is CASSLVRTFYEQYF. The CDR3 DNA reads TGTGCCAGCAGCTTAGTCAGAACCTTCTACGAGCAGTACTTC.